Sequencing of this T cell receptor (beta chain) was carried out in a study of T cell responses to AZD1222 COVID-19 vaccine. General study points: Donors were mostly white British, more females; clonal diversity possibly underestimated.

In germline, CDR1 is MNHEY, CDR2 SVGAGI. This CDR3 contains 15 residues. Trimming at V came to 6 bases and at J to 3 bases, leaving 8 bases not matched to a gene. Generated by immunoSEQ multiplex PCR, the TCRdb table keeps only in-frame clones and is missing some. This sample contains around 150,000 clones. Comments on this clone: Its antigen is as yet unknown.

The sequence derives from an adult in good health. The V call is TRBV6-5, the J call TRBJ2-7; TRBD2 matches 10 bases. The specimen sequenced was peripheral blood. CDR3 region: CASRKLAGGLYEQYF. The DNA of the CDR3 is TGTGCCAGCAGGAAATTAGCGGGGGGACTCTACGAGCAGTACTTC.